This T cell receptor beta chain is from a study of monozygotic twins with inflammatory bowel disease. Reanalyzing the 5' RACE reads, TCRdb keeps one entry per CDR3 protein, without DNA. This sample's clone table lists 200,000 to 250,000 distinct CDR3 sequences. Germline V gene lookup returns CDR1 SGHTA and CDR2 FQGNSA. The CDR3 runs to 13 residues. The chain is built from TRBV7-2 and TRBJ2-5. The TCR comes from a human donor with ulcerative colitis or Crohn's disease, or a healthy co-twin of an affected twin (not recorded which). The sample taken for sequencing was blood. CDR3 sequence reads: CASNKQPQETQYF. Complete variable domain (other parts from reference TRBV7-2 and TRBJ2-5): GAGVSQSPSNKVTEKGKDVELRCDPISGHTALYWYRQSLGQGLEFLIYFQGNSAPDKSGLPSDRFSAERTGGSVSTLTIQRTQQEDSAVYLCASNKQPQETQYFGPGTRLLVL.